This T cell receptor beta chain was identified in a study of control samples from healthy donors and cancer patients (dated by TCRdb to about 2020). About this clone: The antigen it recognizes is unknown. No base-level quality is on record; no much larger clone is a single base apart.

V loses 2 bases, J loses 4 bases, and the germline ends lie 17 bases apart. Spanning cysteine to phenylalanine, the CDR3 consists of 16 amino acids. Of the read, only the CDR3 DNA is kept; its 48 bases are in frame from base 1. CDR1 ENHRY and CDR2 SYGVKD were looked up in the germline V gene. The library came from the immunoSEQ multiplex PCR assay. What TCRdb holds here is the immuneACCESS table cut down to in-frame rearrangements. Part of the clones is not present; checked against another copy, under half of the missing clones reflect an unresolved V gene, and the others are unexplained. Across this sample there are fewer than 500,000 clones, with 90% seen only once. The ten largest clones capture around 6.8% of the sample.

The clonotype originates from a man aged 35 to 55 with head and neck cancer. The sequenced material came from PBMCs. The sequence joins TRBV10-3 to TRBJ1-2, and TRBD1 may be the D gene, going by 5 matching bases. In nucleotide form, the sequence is TGTGCCATCAGTGAGGCCGGGACTGAGGATTTCTATGGCTACACCTTC. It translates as CAISEAGTEDFYGYTF.